This T cell receptor (beta chain) was recorded in a study of response to subunit inactivated influenza vaccine. Germline V gene data show CDR1 as SEHNR and CDR2 as FQNEAQ (reference sequence). The length of the CDR3 is 15 residues. J lost 5 bases, V lost 5 bases, and 8 bases had no gene match. Each CDR3 protein is one row after TCRdb ran MiXCR on the RT-PCR reads. The sample holds 800,000 to 1,000,000 distinct CDR3 sequences, about 20% seen once. V is TRBV7-9 and J is TRBJ2-5; 10 nucleotides match TRBD2. The specimen was PBMCs from blood, collected roughly 5 days after vaccination. The receptor was isolated from a man aged 50 to 60 who received an inactivated influenza vaccine. CDR3 region: CASSPSLAGDETQYF. The CDR3 nucleotides read TGTGCCAGCAGCCCGAGTCTAGCGGGAGATGAGACCCAGTACTTC. The entire variable domain, with the rest obtained from reference TRBV7-9 and TRBJ2-5, is as follows: DTGVSQNPRHKITKRGQNVTFRCDPISEHNRLYWYRQTLGQGPEFLTYFQNEAQLEKSRLLSDRFSAERPKGSFSTLEIQRTEQGDSAMYLCASSPSLAGDETQYFGPGTRLLVL.